A selection of T cell receptor beta chains follows, all from one sample in a study of regulatory T cells in long-lasting Graves disease. TCRdb re-derived calls from the multiplex PCR reads in MiXCR, one entry per CDR3 protein. This sample has around 460,000 distinct CDR3 sequences; roughly a fifth occur once, and the top ten carry less than 9%. Sequencing used peripheral blood mononuclear cells (PBMCs), obtained when the disease was refractory, from a patient treated with antithyroid drugs. The receptors here all came from a female donor with Graves disease. The CDR3 runs from the conserved cysteine through the conserved F or W. A D gene is named only where the DNA matches it firmly. Expanded clones get a size class; other rows say once, few or many, or leave the size out.

V gene	J gene	D gene	clone size	CDR3 DNA	CDR3 protein
TRBV24-1	TRBJ2-7	NA	many	TGTGCCACCAGTGTCTCCTCTGGCGAGCAGTACTTC	CATSVSSGEQYF
TRBV28	TRBJ2-7	TRBD1	many	TGTGCCAGCAGTTTAGGAGTCCGGGACAGGACCTACGAGCAGTACTTC	CASSLGVRDRTYEQYF
TRBV2	TRBJ1-1	NA	many	TGTGCCAGCACAGAACAGGGATTGAACACTGAAGCTTTCTTT	CASTEQGLNTEAFF
TRBV5-1	TRBJ2-1	NA	NA	TGCGCCAGCAGCTTGGGCGACCACAATGAGCAGTTCTTC	CASSLGDHNEQFF
TRBV7-9	TRBJ2-5	NA	few	TGTGCCAGCAGCTTCCTCCAGGAGCAAGAGACCCAGTACTTC	CASSFLQEQETQYF
TRBV7-2	TRBJ2-7	NA	NA	TGTGCCAGCAGCTTCAGAGCCGTATCAGGGACCTTCTACGAGCAGTACTTC	CASSFRAVSGTFYEQYF
TRBV19	TRBJ1-2	NA	few	TGTGCCAGCCGGACAGATAACTATGGCTACACCTTC	CASRTDNYGYTF
TRBV5-1	TRBJ1-1	NA	NA	TGCGCCAGCAGCTTGGAGGGGGGCATAGAAGCTTTCTTT	CASSLEGGIEAFF
TRBV7-2	TRBJ2-4	NA	many	TGTGCCAGCAGCCGCATGGGGGGCGCGGGAGTGAACATTCAGTACTTC	CASSRMGGAGVNIQYF
TRBV2	TRBJ1-1	NA	many	TGTGCCACCACAAATTGGGGCCCTGAAGAGGAAGCTTTCTTT	CATTNWGPEEEAFF
TRBV10-3	TRBJ1-3	NA	NA	TGTGCCATCAGCCGGGATACCTCTGGAAACACCATATATTTT	CAISRDTSGNTIYF